This T cell receptor (beta chain) was sequenced in a study of T-cell reconstitution after alpha-beta-depleted transplantation in children. Study conclusions and caveats: Alpha-beta T cells present about two months after transplant were reported to originate from several hundred expanded graft clones. Surviving recipient T cells and thymic progenitors underlay high day-60 TCRbeta diversity in some patients.

The sample holds a few counts of this clonotype. Its cognate antigen is unknown. Germline CDR1 and CDR2: MDHEN and SYDVKM. Losses at the gene ends were 4 bases for V and 7 bases for J; bases not matched to a gene: 13. The CDR3 length is 18 residues. Unique molecular identifiers were incorporated when the TCRbeta library was constructed. TCRdb independently ran MiXCR on the PCR reads; one entry per CDR3 protein. Found here are approximately 800,000 distinct CDR3 sequences, about 16% of them singletons; the top ten hold just under 5%. The sample was PBMCs, mostly from graft donor cells, taken 360 days after TCRalphabeta/CD19-depleted stem cell transplant. The gene calls are TRBV28 and TRBJ2-1; the match to TRBD2 covers 13 bases. This receptor was taken from a male patient younger than 18 who had a stem cell transplant for acute lymphoblastic leukemia, so the T cells may come from the graft donor. The CDR3 sequence: CASSSGTSGKIGVNEQFF. CDR3 DNA sequence: TGTGCCAGCAGTTCCGGGACTAGCGGGAAAATAGGGGTGAATGAGCAGTTCTTC.